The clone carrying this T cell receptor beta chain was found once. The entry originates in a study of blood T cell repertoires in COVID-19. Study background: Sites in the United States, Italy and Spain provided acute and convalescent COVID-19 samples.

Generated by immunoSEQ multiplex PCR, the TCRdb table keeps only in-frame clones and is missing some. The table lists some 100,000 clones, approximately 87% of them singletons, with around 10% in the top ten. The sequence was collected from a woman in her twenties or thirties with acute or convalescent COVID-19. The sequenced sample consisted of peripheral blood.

The CDR3 spells CASSRELVTIYF. CDR3 bases: TGTGCCAGCAGCCGAGAACTAGTTACCATATATTTT. J is TRBJ1-3 and V is TRBV7-9; D remains unclear. Germline loops: CDR1 SEHNR, CDR2 FQNEAQ (reference sequence). Deletions cut 5 bases from V and 10 bases from J, with 12 bases between. The CDR3 extends over 12 amino acids.